This passage covers 10 T cell receptor beta chains from one sample sequenced in a study of molecular identifiers for immune sequencing clone quantification. TCRdb ran MiXCR on the PCR reads and lists one entry per CDR3 protein. The data hold more than 8,000 distinct CDR3 sequences, with about 20% observed a single time. The sequenced sample was naive CD8+ T cells from blood, with Jurkat cell RNA spiked in. Subset: FACS-sorted CD8+CD4-CCR7+CD45RA+ naive T cells. Receptor source: a human donor in good health. Some libraries in this study had Jurkat cell RNA spiked in.

A word on this clonotype: Being one base from a much bigger clone, this may be a read error. Since the CDR3 does not end with the conserved phenylalanine or tryptophan, this likely comes from a read error. The CDR3 reads CASGLRRDRGPETQYL. CDR3 nucleotides: TGTGCCAGCGGCTTAAGAAGGGACAGGGGGCCAGAGACCCAGTACCTC. V and J are TRBV7-6 and TRBJ2-5, with 12 nucleotides matching TRBD1. The CDR3 totals 16 residues. Germline V gene data show CDR1 as SGHVS and CDR2 as FNYEAQ.

This clonotype is medium-sized in the sample. CDR3 coding DNA: TGTGCCAGCAGCTCGGAAGGGGCAGAGGCGGATGGCTACACCTTC. As protein: CASSSEGAEADGYTF. V gene TRBV3-1 combines with J gene TRBJ1-2; tentative D call: TRBD1 (5 bases). V gave up 5 bases and J gave up 6 bases, with 19 bases separating them. Germline CDR1 reads LGHDT; CDR2 reads YNNKEL (reference sequence). This CDR3 has 15 amino acids.

This clonotype is labeled medium-sized. The CDR3, as DNA: TGTGCCAGCAGTAGGGGACAGTCCTACGAGCAGTACTTC. It translates to CASSRGQSYEQYF. The chain recombines TRBV6-5 with TRBJ2-7; TRBD1 matches 7 bases. The V and J ends lost 5 bases and 1 base, in that order; junction bases with no gene match: 2. The CDR3 has 13 residues. CDR1 MNHEY and CDR2 SVGAGI come from the germline V gene.

Of note for this clonotype: A much more abundant neighbour one base away suggests this may be a read error. CDR3 residues: CVSSLQENTEAFF. The CDR3 DNA reads as TGTGTCAGCAGTTTACAGGAGAACACTGAAGCTTTCTTT. The genes are TRBV27 and TRBJ1-1; D may be TRBD1 (5 bases). This CDR3 spans 13 amino acids. Germline loops: CDR1 MNHEY, CDR2 SMNVEV (reference sequence).

This clonotype was observed a few times. The rearrangement joins TRBV19 to TRBJ2-6, with D tentatively TRBD1 (5 bases). CDR1 and CDR2 from the germline V gene are LNHDA and SQIVND (reference sequence). The CDR3 consists of 16 residues. V lost 5 bases and J 0 bases, leaving 11 bases between the germline ends. The CDR3, as DNA: TGTGCCAGTAGTCTAGGGGCCCGCTCTGGGGCCAACGTCCTGACTTTC. This sequence encodes CASSLGARSGANVLTF.

In the case of this clonotype: A much larger clone lies a single base off, so this may be a read error. The rearrangement uses TRBV27 and TRBJ1-2; D is unresolved. The V end lost 2 bases, the J end lost 8 bases, and 18 bases lay between the germline ends. The CDR3 is made up of 15 amino acids. Germline V gene lookup returns CDR1 MNHEY and CDR2 SMNVEV (reference sequence). CDR3 bases: TGTGCCAGCAGTTTAGCTCCGGGTTCTGAGGTGGGCTACACCTTC. This encodes CASSLAPGSEVGYTF.

Judged by abundance, this clonotype is medium-sized. This chain links TRBV5-1 with TRBJ2-3; 7 bases agree with TRBD2. Looked up from germline, CDR1 is SGHRS and CDR2 is YFSETQ. Trimming at V came to 4 bases and at J to 4 bases, leaving 15 bases not matched to a gene. CDR3 length equals 17 residues. CDR3 nucleotides: TGCGCCAGCAGCCCAGAGGAAAAAAGCGGGGCGGCAGATACGCAGTATTTT. Protein product: CASSPEEKSGAADTQYF.

About this clonotype: This may arise from a read error, as a much more abundant clone is one base away. The chain uses TRBV20-1 and TRBJ2-7, with 8 bases aligning to TRBD2. Per the germline V gene, CDR1 is DFQATT and CDR2 is SNEGSKA (reference sequence). The V segment lost 3 bases and the J segment 2 bases; nucleotides outside the gene matches: 6. The CDR3 spans 14 residues. CDR3 bases: TGCAGTGCTAGTGAAGCGGGAGTGCCCTACGAGCAGTACTTC. Protein: CSASEAGVPYEQYF.

By sample fraction, this clonotype is medium-sized. The chain joins TRBV6-6 to TRBJ2-1, with D perhaps being TRBD1 or TRBD2 (5 bases each). V was shortened by 5 bases and J by 7 bases, with 6 bases between the two germline ends. Germline V lookup: CDR1 MNHNY, CDR2 SVGAGI (reference sequence). The CDR3 is 11 residues long. CDR3 amino acids: CASSGGNEQFF. Here the CDR3 DNA reads TGTGCCAGCAGTGGGGGAAATGAGCAGTTCTTC.

Within the sample, this clonotype is medium-sized. The chain links TRBV6-2 or TRBV6-3 to TRBJ1-5; 9 nucleotides agree with TRBD1. The CDR3 contains 15 residues. Per the germline V gene, CDR1 is MNHEY and CDR2 is SVGEGT. Unmatched junction bases numbered 8, after V lost 6 bases and J lost 5 bases. The CDR3 region has the DNA TGTGCCAGCAGCGCCACCGGGACAGGGCATCAGCCCCAGCATTTT. Its translation is CASSATGTGHQPQHF.